These T cell receptor beta chains were read from a single sample in a study of patients and donors after allogeneic stem cell transplantation. MiXCR was run by TCRdb on the RT-PCR reads, yielding one entry per CDR3 protein. The top ten hold around 7.9% of the sample, which has over 400,000 distinct CDR3 sequences, roughly 16% seen once. Sequencing used blood, either unsorted or a sorted T cell fraction (not recorded which). These receptors were collected from a human donor who was either an allogeneic HSCT recipient or a stem cell or donor lymphocyte infusion donor (not recorded which). It is not recorded whose cells these are; they may come from a transplant donor. Both conserved end residues are trimmed from each CDR3.

V gene	J gene	CDR3 protein
TRBV30	TRBJ2-1	AWTFAGGRRVGQF
TRBV10-3	TRBJ2-2	AITPQVRGPGELF
TRBV2	TRBJ2-7	AGSEPGGTYEQY
TRBV5-1	TRBJ1-1	ASSTGGGNTEAF
TRBV6-5	TRBJ2-7	ASSYRRGPFNYEQY
TRBV24-1	TRBJ1-5	ATAGVGNQPQH
TRBV9	TRBJ2-7	ASSVGGTSSYEQY
TRBV20-1	TRBJ2-1	SARTQQKVYNEQF
TRBV5-1	TRBJ2-6	ASSSLQGGSGANVLT
TRBV20-1	TRBJ2-1	SAPGDFSSYNEQF
TRBV7-9	TRBJ1-1	ASSLLQAGYTEAF
TRBV6-2/TRBV6-3	TRBJ2-5	ASSYESEETQY
TRBV11-2	TRBJ2-5	ASSPPGTSMRETQY
TRBV4-3	TRBJ2-7	ASGQDRGITYEQY
TRBV12-3/TRBV12-4	TRBJ2-7	ASSKQGTSYEQY
TRBV14	TRBJ1-2	ASSQGQERISNYGYT
TRBV2	TRBJ2-7	ASGRLNSGEQY
TRBV7-6	TRBJ2-7	ASRGDSSSYEQY
TRBV20-1	TRBJ2-7	SARLVSEQY
TRBV14	TRBJ1-1	ASSQGVATEAF
TRBV4-3	TRBJ1-1	ASSQEFGHLNTEAF
TRBV25-1	TRBJ2-7	ASSESWPGERLEEQY
TRBV20-1	TRBJ1-5	SAREWDRGVRQPQH
TRBV7-2	TRBJ2-7	ASSLGGSGFYEQY
TRBV6-1	TRBJ1-6	ASSLDPGGSVNSPLH
TRBV5-1	TRBJ2-3	ASSLETSGSTDTQY
TRBV12-3/TRBV12-4	TRBJ1-1	ASSFPRGAMNTEAF
TRBV11-2	TRBJ2-3	ASSAYPLSGPNTDTQY
TRBV10-3	TRBJ1-2	ASTNRTGSGYGYT
TRBV7-2	TRBJ2-1	ASSLVGSANNEQF
TRBV6-1	TRBJ2-3	ASSDRVGGPDTQY
TRBV6-5	TRBJ2-4	ASSYSDTGRGRTKNIQY
TRBV7-9	TRBJ1-4	ASRATGGGEKLF
TRBV6-5	TRBJ1-5	ASSYSGVNQPQH
TRBV10-3	TRBJ1-4	AISETGLGEKLF
TRBV6-1	TRBJ1-6	ASRLMTDYNSPLH
TRBV10-3	TRBJ1-1	AISDLGNTEAF
TRBV9	TRBJ2-3	ASSVAGVSDTQY